A selection of T cell receptor beta chains follows, all from one sample in a study of blood T cell repertoires in COVID-19. This table comes from immunoSEQ multiplex PCR, and its TCRdb copy is limited to in-frame clones, with some not included. This sample has 95,000 to 100,000 clones, with about 80% found just once. Sequenced input: peripheral blood. The source of these receptors is a human donor in a cohort sampled during active COVID-19. The CDR3 runs from the conserved cysteine through the conserved F or W. D genes are given only for firm matches. Where a row states a size, it is once, few, many or the class of an expanded clone; other rows omit it.

CDR3 DNA: TGTGCCAGCAGCCCCGGAGGGATTTCCCTCCCAAGGGCAGAGACCCAGTACTTC
CDR3 protein: CASSPGGISLPRAETQYF
clone size: .
V gene: TRBV11-2
D gene: .
CDR3 length: 18
J gene: TRBJ2-5

CDR3 DNA: TGTGCCAGCACCCAGGGAGGAGGGGGCGGGAATGAGCAGTTCTTC
CDR3 protein: CASTQGGGGGNEQFF
clone size: .
V gene: TRBV6-5
D gene: .
CDR3 length: 15
J gene: TRBJ2-1

CDR3 DNA: TGTGCCAGCAGTTACTCGGGACAGGGTCAAGGCTACACCTTC
CDR3 protein: CASSYSGQGQGYTF
clone size: once
V gene: TRBV6-5
D gene: TRBD1
CDR3 length: 14
J gene: TRBJ1-2

CDR3 DNA: TGTGCCAGTAGTATCCAGGGCCAGTTCTATGGCTACACCTTC
CDR3 protein: CASSIQGQFYGYTF
clone size: .
V gene: TRBV19
D gene: .
CDR3 length: 14
J gene: TRBJ1-2

CDR3 DNA: TGTGCCAGCTCACCTCTAGGGACAGGGACAGATACGCAGTATTTT
CDR3 protein: CASSPLGTGTDTQYF
clone size: .
V gene: TRBV18
D gene: TRBD1
CDR3 length: 15
J gene: TRBJ2-3

CDR3 DNA: TGTGCCAGTAGGGGGCCGAATCAGCCCCAGCATTTT
CDR3 protein: CASRGPNQPQHF
clone size: .
V gene: TRBV28
D gene: TRBD1
CDR3 length: 12
J gene: TRBJ1-5

CDR3 DNA: TGTGCCAGCAGCCGAACCGACAGGGGGCTCTACAATGAGCAGTTCTTC
CDR3 protein: CASSRTDRGLYNEQFF
clone size: .
V gene: TRBV5-8
D gene: TRBD1
CDR3 length: 16
J gene: TRBJ2-1

CDR3 DNA: TGTGCCAGCTCACCGGGACAGGGGAACACCGGGGAGCTGTTTTTT
CDR3 protein: CASSPGQGNTGELFF
clone size: .
V gene: TRBV18
D gene: TRBD1
CDR3 length: 15
J gene: TRBJ2-2

CDR3 DNA: TGTGCCAGCAGTTCTTGGGGGCAGGGCGGCAATCAGCCCCAGCATTTT
CDR3 protein: CASSSWGQGGNQPQHF
clone size: .
V gene: TRBV6-5
D gene: .
CDR3 length: 16
J gene: TRBJ1-5

CDR3 DNA: TGTGCCAGCAGCTTGGCAGGGGCGACTACCTACGAGCAGTACTTC
CDR3 protein: CASSLAGATTYEQYF
clone size: .
V gene: TRBV5-5
D gene: .
CDR3 length: 15
J gene: TRBJ2-7

CDR3 DNA: TGCAGCGTTGGCGACATGAGCTCCTACGAGCAGTACTTC
CDR3 protein: CSVGDMSSYEQYF
clone size: .
V gene: TRBV29-1
D gene: .
CDR3 length: 13
J gene: TRBJ2-7

CDR3 DNA: TGTGCCAGCAGCGAAACCGGGACAGGCCCAGTAGAGCAGTACTTC
CDR3 protein: CASSETGTGPVEQYF
clone size: .
V gene: TRBV7-9
D gene: TRBD1
CDR3 length: 15
J gene: TRBJ2-7

CDR3 DNA: TGTGCCAGCAGCGCCGCACAGGGTTGGAACACTGAAGCTTTCTTT
CDR3 protein: CASSAAQGWNTEAFF
clone size: .
V gene: TRBV7-8
D gene: .
CDR3 length: 15
J gene: TRBJ1-1

CDR3 DNA: TGTGCCAGCAGCAACAGAGATACGCAGTATTTT
CDR3 protein: CASSNRDTQYF
clone size: few
V gene: TRBV11-1
D gene: .
CDR3 length: 11
J gene: TRBJ2-3

CDR3 DNA: TGTGCCAGCAGTGCAGGAGAGACTAGCGGGGGGGCCCCCTACGAGCAGTACTTC
CDR3 protein: CASSAGETSGGAPYEQYF
clone size: few
V gene: TRBV6-1
D gene: TRBD2
CDR3 length: 18
J gene: TRBJ2-7

CDR3 DNA: TGTGCCAGCAAACAGTGGGAAAACATTCAGTACTTC
CDR3 protein: CASKQWENIQYF
clone size: .
V gene: TRBV2
D gene: .
CDR3 length: 12
J gene: TRBJ2-4

CDR3 DNA: TGTGCCAGCAGTTTAACTAGCTACGAGCAGTACTTC
CDR3 protein: CASSLTSYEQYF
clone size: .
V gene: TRBV12-3/TRBV12-4
D gene: .
CDR3 length: 12
J gene: TRBJ2-7

CDR3 DNA: TGTGCCAGCAGCTCAGAGACAGGGGCGATGAACACTGAAGCTTTCTTT
CDR3 protein: CASSSETGAMNTEAFF
clone size: few
V gene: TRBV7-2
D gene: TRBD1
CDR3 length: 16
J gene: TRBJ1-1

CDR3 DNA: TGTGCCAGCAGTTTACAGGGCTATCAGCCCCAGCATTTT
CDR3 protein: CASSLQGYQPQHF
clone size: .
V gene: TRBV12-3/TRBV12-4
D gene: .
CDR3 length: 13
J gene: TRBJ1-5

CDR3 DNA: TGTGCCAGCAGCTACCGGGACAGGGGGCGGGCTAATGAAAAACTGTTTTTT
CDR3 protein: CASSYRDRGRANEKLFF
clone size: once
V gene: TRBV5-4
D gene: TRBD1
CDR3 length: 17
J gene: TRBJ1-4

CDR3 DNA: TGTGCCAGCTCACCGCAAAGGGGGCGCGCCACAGATACGCAGTATTTT
CDR3 protein: CASSPQRGRATDTQYF
clone size: .
V gene: TRBV18
D gene: TRBD1
CDR3 length: 16
J gene: TRBJ2-3

CDR3 DNA: TGTGCCAGCAGCCCCACGGGATACGAGCAGTACTTC
CDR3 protein: CASSPTGYEQYF
clone size: .
V gene: TRBV3-1/TRBV3-2
D gene: .
CDR3 length: 12
J gene: TRBJ2-7

CDR3 DNA: TGTGCCAGCTCCAGCGCGAGCCCTCCGAAACTGTTTTTT
CDR3 protein: CASSSASPPKLFF
clone size: .
V gene: TRBV18
D gene: .
CDR3 length: 13
J gene: TRBJ1-4

CDR3 DNA: TGTGCCAGCACGGTAGTCGGGGGTCCCACCGGGGAGCTGTTTTTT
CDR3 protein: CASTVVGGPTGELFF
clone size: once
V gene: TRBV7-2
D gene: .
CDR3 length: 15
J gene: TRBJ2-2

CDR3 DNA: TGTGCCAGTAACCGGGACAGGGGGGCATACAATGAGCAGTTCTTC
CDR3 protein: CASNRDRGAYNEQFF
clone size: .
V gene: TRBV2
D gene: TRBD1
CDR3 length: 15
J gene: TRBJ2-1

CDR3 DNA: TGTGCCACCACCAGCGGGGGACATAGCAATCAGCCCCAGCATTTT
CDR3 protein: CATTSGGHSNQPQHF
clone size: .
V gene: TRBV10-3
D gene: .
CDR3 length: 15
J gene: TRBJ1-5

CDR3 DNA: TGTGCCAGCAGTTTAGCGGGGGACATCTCCTACGAGCAGTACTTC
CDR3 protein: CASSLAGDISYEQYF
clone size: .
V gene: TRBV6-2/TRBV6-3
D gene: TRBD2
CDR3 length: 15
J gene: TRBJ2-7

CDR3 DNA: TGTGCTAGTGGTTTGGCAGGGTCCGGAAACACCATATATTTT
CDR3 protein: CASGLAGSGNTIYF
clone size: .
V gene: TRBV12-5
D gene: .
CDR3 length: 14
J gene: TRBJ1-3

CDR3 DNA: TGTGCCAGCAGCGTCCTAGCGGGAAGCGAGCAGTACTTC
CDR3 protein: CASSVLAGSEQYF
clone size: .
V gene: TRBV5-8
D gene: TRBD2
CDR3 length: 13
J gene: TRBJ2-7

CDR3 DNA: TGTGCCAGCAGCGGGAGGGATCAAGGCTACGAGCAGTACTTC
CDR3 protein: CASSGRDQGYEQYF
clone size: .
V gene: TRBV9
D gene: .
CDR3 length: 14
J gene: TRBJ2-7

CDR3 DNA: TGTGCCACCCGGGGAATCACCGGGGAGCTGTTTTTT
CDR3 protein: CATRGITGELFF
clone size: .
V gene: TRBV24-1
D gene: .
CDR3 length: 12
J gene: TRBJ2-2

CDR3 DNA: TGCGCCAGCAGCTCGACAGGCCCAGATACGCAGTATTTT
CDR3 protein: CASSSTGPDTQYF
clone size: few
V gene: TRBV5-1
D gene: .
CDR3 length: 13
J gene: TRBJ2-3

CDR3 DNA: TGTGCCAGCAGCTCCCTGGGGGGGACCCAGTACTTC
CDR3 protein: CASSSLGGTQYF
clone size: .
V gene: TRBV7-8
D gene: .
CDR3 length: 12
J gene: TRBJ2-5

CDR3 DNA: TGTGCCAGCAACAGCGGGATTTACGAGCAGTACTTC
CDR3 protein: CASNSGIYEQYF
clone size: many
V gene: TRBV6-5
D gene: TRBD2
CDR3 length: 12
J gene: TRBJ2-7

CDR3 DNA: TGTGCCAGCAGTGAGCAGGGTGGTACAGATACGCAGTATTTT
CDR3 protein: CASSEQGGTDTQYF
clone size: .
V gene: TRBV6-4
D gene: .
CDR3 length: 14
J gene: TRBJ2-3